The 26 T cell receptor beta chains reported below all come from one sample, sequenced in a study of technical replicates of blood from a few donors. TCRdb's copy holds only in-frame clones and misses some; the assay was immunoSEQ multiplex PCR. The top ten hold 0.24% of the sample, which has roughly 80,000 clones, approximately 93% seen once. The sequencing input was T cells isolated from PBMCs. These receptors all come from a human donor in good health.

V usage is TRBV2 and J usage is TRBJ2-7, with D possibly being TRBD1 (6 bases). Looked up from germline, CDR1 is SNHLY and CDR2 is FYNNEI. This CDR3 spans 13 amino acids. Trimming pared 5 bases from V and 0 bases from J, leaving 8 bases between. CDR3 coding DNA: TGTGCCAGCAGTCGGACAGTCTCCTACGAGCAGTACTTC. Its protein product is CASSRTVSYEQYF.

This sequence joins TRBV28 and TRBJ2-1; D gene ambiguous. Trimming stripped 5 bases from V and 0 bases from J, with 5 bases between. Germline CDR1 MDHEN, CDR2 SYDVKM. The CDR3 contains 13 residues. The CDR3 region is CASSPSSYNEQFF. The CDR3 DNA is TGTGCCAGCAGTCCGTCCTCCTACAATGAGCAGTTCTTC.

The gene calls are TRBV6-5 and TRBJ2-7; the match to TRBD2 covers 7 bases. Trimming took 2 bases from V and 4 from J; bases not matched to a gene: 8. CDR1 and CDR2 (germline): MNHEY, SVGAGI. The CDR3 covers 15 residues. The CDR3 is CASSYGGTGGYEQYF. The CDR3 DNA reads TGTGCCAGCAGTTACGGAGGAACGGGAGGATACGAGCAGTACTTC.

The chain joins TRBV30 to TRBJ2-2; weak D call: TRBD2 (6 bases). This CDR3 spans 15 amino acids. Germline CDR1 reads GTSNPN; CDR2 reads SVGIG (reference sequence). V lost 0 bases to trimming and J lost 3 bases, with 11 bases between them. This CDR3 is CAWSVNGRDTGELFF. The CDR3 nucleotides read TGTGCCTGGAGTGTAAACGGGAGAGACACCGGGGAGCTGTTTTTT.

The CDR3 reads CASSSRDRLYNEQFF. In DNA, the CDR3 is TGTGCCAGCAGCTCCAGGGACAGACTCTACAATGAGCAGTTCTTC. This rearrangement joins TRBV5-4 to TRBJ2-1; 7 bases fit TRBD1. The CDR3 is 15 residues long. Germline loops: CDR1 SGHNT, CDR2 YYREEE (reference sequence). Trimming removed 3 bases from V and 3 bases from J; junction bases left unmatched: 6. Full variable domain (outside the CDR3, taken from reference TRBV5-4 and TRBJ2-1): ETGVTQSPTHLIKTRGQQVTLRCSSQSGHNTVSWYQQALGQGPQFIFQYYREEENGRGNFPPRFSGLQFPNYSSELNVNALELDDSALYLCASSSRDRLYNEQFFGPGTRLTVL.

As DNA, the CDR3 is TGCGCCAGCAGCTTGGGGGGCGGAGGGGTGATGGATGAGCAGTTCTTC. Translated, it gives CASSLGGGGVMDEQFF. The V and J genes are TRBV5-1 and TRBJ2-1, with a tentative D call TRBD2 (6 bases). Trimming removed 0 bases at V and 8 bases at J, with 18 bases between. Looked up from germline, CDR1 is SGHRS and CDR2 is YFSETQ. CDR3 length: 16 amino acids. Full variable domain (remainder filled in from reference TRBV5-1 and TRBJ2-1): KAGVTQTPRYLIKTRGQQVTLSCSPISGHRSVSWYQQTPGQGLQFLFEYFSETQRNKGNFPGRFSGRQFSNSRSEMNVSTLELGDSALYLCASSLGGGGVMDEQFFGPGTRLTVL.

J is TRBJ2-7 and V is TRBV28, with 9 positions matching TRBD2. The trim removed 1 base at V and 7 bases at J, leaving 5 bases unmatched. Germline V gives CDR1 MDHEN, CDR2 SYDVKM. The CDR3 totals 14 residues. This chain's CDR3 is CASSLYSGRVEQYF. DNA for the CDR3: TGTGCCAGCAGTTTATATAGCGGGAGAGTTGAGCAGTACTTC.

The chain employs TRBV5-1 and TRBJ2-7; 10 nucleotides agree with TRBD1. CDR3 size: 16 residues. Germline trimming cut 0 bases from V and 3 bases from J; bases unmatched to any gene: 6. Germline V lookup: CDR1 SGHRS, CDR2 YFSETQ. CDR3 bases: TGCGCCAGCAGCTTGGGCTCGACAGGGGGCTTCTACGAGCAGTACTTC. This encodes CASSLGSTGGFYEQYF.

The chain links TRBV11-2 to TRBJ2-3; D is possibly TRBD1 (6 bases). Germline lookup yields CDR1 SGHAT and CDR2 FQNNGV. Trimming pared 0 bases from V and 10 bases from J, leaving 8 bases between. The CDR3 is 12 residues long. CDR3 nucleotide sequence: TGTGCCAGCAGCTTAGAGGCAGGGGCGCAGTATTTT. Translated: CASSLEAGAQYF. Looking up the rest from reference TRBV11-2 and TRBJ2-3 gives the full variable domain: EAGVAQSPRYKIIEKRQSVAFWCNPISGHATLYWYQQILGQGPKLLIQFQNNGVVDDSQLPKDRFSAERLKGVDSTLKIQPAKLEDSAVYLCASSLEAGAQYFGPGTRLTVL.

The gene calls are TRBV6-5 and TRBJ1-2; tentatively, D is TRBD1 (5 bases). The germline V and J ends were trimmed by 5 bases and 3 bases, with 10 bases remaining between them. In germline, CDR1 is MNHEY, CDR2 SVGAGI. The CDR3 has 13 amino acids. The CDR3 DNA reads TGTGCCAGCAGTCCAGGGTCGGACTATGGCTACACCTTC. Its protein is CASSPGSDYGYTF.

This chain links TRBV4-1 with TRBJ1-2; D remains ambiguous. The germline V gene encodes CDR1 MGHRA and CDR2 YSYEKL. V lost 4 bases and J lost 4, with 16 bases in between. The length of the CDR3 is 15 residues. The CDR3 region is CASSPPREEAYGYTF. For the CDR3, the DNA is TGCGCCAGCAGCCCACCCCGGGAGGAGGCCTATGGCTACACCTTC.

About this clone: Within the sample, other DNA sequences also encode this same CDR3. The chain has TRBV6-5 and TRBJ2-7; 9 bases align to TRBD1. Looked up from germline, CDR1 is MNHEY and CDR2 is SVGAGI. V lost 0 bases, J lost 3 bases, and 0 bases stayed unmatched. The CDR3 loop spans 14 amino acids. The CDR3 reads CASSYSGQGYEQYF. The CDR3 DNA is TGTGCCAGCAGTTACTCGGGACAGGGCTACGAGCAGTACTTC.

The chain links TRBV9 to TRBJ2-7; D possibly corresponds to TRBD2 (5 bases). The CDR3 has 16 residues. V lost 0 bases to trimming and J lost 7 bases, with 20 bases between them. Germline V gene sequence: CDR1 SGDLS, CDR2 YYNGEE. CDR3 DNA: TGTGCCAGCAGCGTAGCGACTGGACTGGCAATGAGGGAGCAGTACTTC. This translates into CASSVATGLAMREQYF.

This clone appeared a few times. The V call is TRBV4-2, the J call TRBJ2-7; 7 bases map to TRBD1. The germline CDR1 and CDR2 sequences are LGHNA and YNFKEQ. The CDR3 has 15 residues. Unmatched junction bases numbered 8, after V lost 1 base and J lost 5 bases. The CDR3 DNA sequence: TGTGCCAGCAGCCAAGGCTTGACAGGGCAGCACGAGCAGTACTTC. Its protein is CASSQGLTGQHEQYF.

CDR3 protein: CASSPGTGAVTNEKLFF. The CDR3 nucleotides read TGCGCCAGCAGCCCCGGGACAGGGGCCGTAACTAATGAAAAACTGTTTTTT. The chain joins TRBV4-1 to TRBJ1-4, with TRBD1 matching over 10 bases. The CDR3 has 17 amino acids. The V segment lost 4 bases and the J segment 1 base; nucleotides outside the gene matches: 6. CDR1 MGHRA and CDR2 YSYEKL come from the germline V gene.

The rearrangement joins TRBV29-1 to TRBJ2-7, with a possible D match to TRBD1 (5 bases). Between the trimmed V and J ends, which lost 7 bases and 1 base, there was a span of 20 bases. The CDR3 length is 15 residues. Germline CDR1 SQVTM, CDR2 ANQGSEA. The CDR3 here is CSAEGAPGHSYEQYF. CDR3 coding DNA: TGCAGCGCCGAAGGTGCGCCCGGACATTCCTACGAGCAGTACTTC.

For the CDR3, the DNA is TGCGCCAGCAGCTTACCGGGACTACCCACCTACGAGCAGTACTTC. Translating gives CASSLPGLPTYEQYF. The chain employs TRBV5-1 and TRBJ2-7, with 7 nucleotides matching TRBD2. From germline, CDR1 is SGHRS and CDR2 YFSETQ. The CDR3 loop spans 15 amino acids. The junction had 7 bases not matched to a gene; V was cut back by 2 bases and J by 2 bases.

The V call is TRBV21-1, the J call TRBJ1-5; TRBD1 is the table's D call and was not checked against the DNA. TRBV21-1 is a documented pseudogene. The CDR3 spans 17 residues. CDR3 sequence (DNA): TGTGCCAGCAGCAAAGAGGGTGGACAGGTCCTGAATCAGCCCCAGCATTTT. It translates to CASSKEGGQVLNQPQHF.

The sample holds a few counts of this clone. V is TRBV19 and J is TRBJ2-7, with D unresolved. In germline, CDR1 is LNHDA, CDR2 SQIVND (reference sequence). The length of the CDR3 is 13 residues. Trimming took 5 bases from V and 0 from J, leaving 8 bases between them. The CDR3 nucleotides read TGTGCCAGTAGTCGGGTAAACTCCTACGAGCAGTACTTC. Translating gives CASSRVNSYEQYF.

J is TRBJ1-1 and V is TRBV6-5, with 7 bases fitting TRBD1. V was pared by 8 bases and J by 4 bases, with 7 bases of the junction left unmatched. Germline assignment: CDR1 MNHEY and CDR2 SVGAGI. The CDR3 extends over 13 amino acids. The CDR3 reads CASEGGRGTEAFF. CDR3 DNA: TGTGCCAGCGAAGGGGGCAGGGGCACTGAAGCTTTCTTT.

This clone has more than one count but fewer than ten. This rearrangement joins TRBV6-1 to TRBJ2-7; 11 nucleotides line up with TRBD1. Germline CDR1 and CDR2: MNHNS and SASEGT. V shed 6 bases, J shed 6 bases, and the junction held 10 bases outside the gene matches. The CDR3 contains 15 residues. CDR3 in amino acids: CASSDWDRGSGEQYF. The CDR3 DNA sequence: TGTGCCAGCAGCGATTGGGACAGGGGGTCAGGCGAGCAGTACTTC.

This chain uses TRBV7-9 with TRBJ1-1; 7 bases map to TRBD1. Trimming cost V 3 bases and J 5 bases; bases outside gene matches: 9. The CDR3 is 15 amino acids. Germline loops: CDR1 SEHNR, CDR2 FQNEAQ (reference sequence). For the CDR3, the DNA is TGTGCCAGCAGCTTGGCCCGCGACAGGGATACTGAAGCTTTCTTT. Translation: CASSLARDRDTEAFF. Drawing the rest from reference TRBV7-9 and TRBJ1-1, the complete variable domain is DTGVSQNPRHKITKRGQNVTFRCDPISEHNRLYWYRQTLGQGPEFLTYFQNEAQLEKSRLLSDRFSAERPKGSFSTLEIQRTEQGDSAMYLCASSLARDRDTEAFFGQGTRLTVV.

V is TRBV6-5 and J is TRBJ1-1; the D is unclear. CDR1 is MNHEY and CDR2 is SVGAGI in the germline V gene. The CDR3 has 15 residues. Between the trimmed V and J ends, which lost 6 bases and 6 bases, there was a span of 20 bases. The CDR3 sequence: CASRTGNDMRPEAFF. The CDR3 nucleotides read TGTGCCAGCAGGACCGGGAACGACATGCGGCCTGAAGCTTTCTTT.

This chain uses TRBV29-1 with TRBJ2-7, with a weak D call TRBD1 (5 bases). With 7 bases removed from V and 5 bases from J, the gap between germline ends came to 18 bases. The germline gives CDR1 SQVTM, CDR2 ANQGSEA. CDR3 length: 13 amino acids. In DNA, the CDR3 is TGCAGCGGTATGACAGATGGTCCCCACGAGCAGTACTTC. Translated, it gives CSGMTDGPHEQYF.

Written as DNA, the CDR3 is TGCGCCAGCAGTGAGTCTGGGGGGATGAACACTGAAGCTTTCTTT. Its protein is CASSESGGMNTEAFF. The chain recombines TRBV10-1 with TRBJ1-1; tentative D call: TRBD1 (5 bases). Trimming left V 0 bases short and J 0 bases short, with 8 bases between. Germline-derived CDR1 and CDR2 are WNHNN and SYGVQD (reference sequence). The CDR3 loop spans 15 amino acids.

The V gene is TRBV11-2, the J gene TRBJ2-2; D is possibly TRBD2 (6 bases). The CDR3 length is 14 residues. CDR1 is SGHAT, CDR2 FQNNGV, per germline. The V gene lost 1 base and the J gene lost 5 bases, with 8 bases spanning the gap. This chain's CDR3 is CASSLGGTTGELFF. In nucleotides, the CDR3 is TGTGCCAGCAGCTTAGGGGGGACTACCGGGGAGCTGTTTTTT.